The 25 T cell receptor beta chains below come from one sample, sequenced in a study of blood T cell repertoires in COVID-19. Assay: immunoSEQ multiplex PCR; the TCRdb copy retains only in-frame clones and omits some. The table lists 230,000 or so clones, 80% to 90% of them singletons. Sequencing was done on a sample of peripheral blood. All receptors come from a man aged 35 to 55 who had recovered from COVID-19.

The chain joins TRBV5-6 to TRBJ2-7, with 14 nucleotides matching TRBD2. Germline assignment: CDR1 SGHDT and CDR2 YYEEEE. The CDR3 is 15 amino acids. V lost 4 bases, J lost 6 bases, and 6 bases stayed unmatched. The CDR3 protein is CASSNLGLAGAEQYF. For the CDR3, the DNA is TGTGCCAGCAGCAATCTGGGACTAGCGGGAGCCGAGCAGTACTTC.

The CDR3 spells CASSPTGVNTEAFF. The CDR3 nucleotides are TGTGCCAGCAGCCCGACAGGGGTGAACACTGAAGCTTTCTTT. The J gene is TRBJ1-1, the V gene TRBV6-2 or TRBV6-3; 8 bases map to TRBD1. The CDR3 sequence is 14 residues long. Per the germline V gene, CDR1 is MNHEY and CDR2 is SVGEGT. Unmatched junction bases numbered 3, after V lost 6 bases and J lost 0 bases.

V usage is TRBV6-2 or TRBV6-3 and J usage is TRBJ2-7; D is perhaps TRBD1 (6 bases). Germline V gene lookup returns CDR1 MNHEY and CDR2 SVGEGT. This CDR3 contains 13 residues. V lost 6 bases to trimming and J lost 1 base, with 10 bases between them. This CDR3 reads CASSPGQSYEQYF. CDR3 nucleotide sequence: TGTGCCAGCAGCCCTGGACAGTCCTACGAGCAGTACTTC.

This clone has just one count. V usage is TRBV19 and J usage is TRBJ2-4; 7 bases align to TRBD1. Per germline, CDR1 LNHDA and CDR2 SQIVND (reference sequence). V was clipped by 0 bases and J by 0 bases; unmatched bases: 11. The CDR3 runs to 19 residues. CDR3 coding DNA: TGTGCCAGTAGTATAGAATCACGGCGGACAGGTTCAGCCAAAAACATTCAGTACTTC. Protein: CASSIESRRTGSAKNIQYF.

The CDR3 DNA is TGCAGCGCCAACCAGGGCTCTAATGAAAAACTGTTTTTT. Encoded protein: CSANQGSNEKLFF. V usage is TRBV29-1 and J usage is TRBJ1-4, with D perhaps TRBD1 (5 bases). V lost 7 bases and J lost 3, with 12 bases in between. CDR3 length equals 13 residues. CDR1 SQVTM and CDR2 ANQGSEA come from the germline V gene.

V gene TRBV27 combines with J gene TRBJ1-1; the D is unclear. The CDR3 contains 15 residues. Trimming removed 6 bases from V and 0 bases from J, with 14 bases in between. CDR1 is MNHEY, CDR2 SMNVEV, per germline (reference sequence). In DNA, the CDR3 is TGTGCCAGCAGCTCGGCCGGAGGAATGAACACTGAAGCTTTCTTT. This translates into CASSSAGGMNTEAFF.

This chain's CDR3 is CASSRDREVYQETQYF. In DNA form, the CDR3 reads TGCGCCAGCAGCCGGGATCGGGAGGTGTACCAAGAGACCCAGTACTTC. The chain combines TRBV4-3 with TRBJ2-5; 7 bases map to TRBD2. The CDR3 contains 16 residues. J lost 0 bases, V lost 4 bases, and 8 bases had no gene match. Germline V gene data show CDR1 as LGHNA and CDR2 as YSLEER.

V and J are TRBV21-1 and TRBJ2-3; TRBD2, as called in the table, went unchecked against the DNA. TRBV21-1 is flagged as a pseudogene. This CDR3 contains 18 residues. The CDR3 region has the DNA TGTGCCAGCAGCAAAGTAAGCGGGGGGGTCTCTTTCACAGATACGCAGTATTTT. Translating it yields CASSKVSGGVSFTDTQYF.

Remarks on this clone: This sample includes further DNA sequences coding for the same CDR3. The chain joins TRBV7-9 to TRBJ2-6; D may be TRBD1 (6 bases). The ends were cut back, 5 bases at V and 1 base at J, with 9 bases in the middle. The CDR3 has 15 amino acids. CDR1 SEHNR and CDR2 FQNEAQ come from the germline V gene (reference sequence). This chain's CDR3 is CASSPQGSGANVLTF. The CDR3 region has the DNA TGTGCCAGCAGCCCACAGGGATCTGGGGCCAACGTCCTGACTTTC.

The V and J genes are TRBV11-2 and TRBJ2-3; the D gene is possibly TRBD2 (6 bases). The CDR3 contains 16 residues. CDR1 and CDR2 (germline): SGHAT, FQNNGV. Trimming removed 5 bases at V and 4 bases at J, with 19 bases between. The CDR3 loop reads CASSPRTGLGSDTQYF. The CDR3 DNA sequence: TGTGCCAGCAGCCCGAGGACGGGACTGGGCTCAGATACGCAGTATTTT.

The DNA of the CDR3 is TGTGCCAGCAGCTTATCCGGACAGGGGCTCTATGGCTACACCTTC. Translation: CASSLSGQGLYGYTF. V is TRBV7-8 and J is TRBJ1-2; 9 bases match TRBD1. The CDR3 covers 15 residues. The V and J ends lost 2 bases and 4 bases, in that order; junction bases with no gene match: 5. CDR1 is SGHVS and CDR2 is FQNEAQ in the germline V gene.

The chain has TRBV20-1 and TRBJ2-1; TRBD2 aligns across 12 bases. The length of the CDR3 is 14 residues. In germline, CDR1 is DFQATT, CDR2 SNEGSKA (reference sequence). Trimming took 3 bases from V and 4 from J; bases not matched to a gene: 1. The CDR3 loop reads CSASLAGGYNEQFF. CDR3 sequence (DNA): TGCAGTGCTAGTCTAGCGGGAGGGTACAATGAGCAGTTCTTC.

The chain recombines TRBV24-1 with TRBJ2-1; 11 bases are shared with TRBD1. Germline CDR1 KGHDR, CDR2 SFDVKD. The length of the CDR3 is 15 residues. V shed 3 bases, J shed 7 bases, and the junction held 4 bases outside the gene matches. CDR3 in DNA: TGTGCCACCAGTGATCCCGGGACAGGGGGAAATGAGCAGTTCTTC. Encoded protein: CATSDPGTGGNEQFF.

The chain is built from TRBV18 and TRBJ2-5; D not resolved. V was trimmed by 2 bases and J by 5 bases, leaving 9 bases between them. The CDR3 spans 13 residues. The germline V gene encodes CDR1 KGHSH and CDR2 LQKENI. The CDR3 spells CASSPVHGETQYF. CDR3 in DNA: TGTGCCAGCTCACCAGTCCACGGGGAGACCCAGTACTTC.

In nucleotides, the CDR3 is TGTGCCAGCAGCTCACGACTAGCTTCGGGGAATGAGCAGTTCTTC. It yields the protein CASSSRLASGNEQFF. The rearrangement uses TRBV5-5 and TRBJ2-1, with 7 bases that match TRBD2. Germline-derived CDR1 and CDR2 are SGHKS and YYEKEE (reference sequence). V shed 3 bases and J 7 bases; nucleotides not matched to a gene: 10. This CDR3 spans 15 amino acids.

The V gene is TRBV7-9, the J gene TRBJ2-1, with TRBD2 identical over 8 bases. With 4 bases clipped from V and 5 bases from J, the junction kept 7 bases outside the gene matches. Germline V lookup: CDR1 SEHNR, CDR2 FQNEAQ (reference sequence). This CDR3 comprises 15 residues. CDR3 DNA: TGTGCCAGCAGCTCATTGGGGACTAGTGACAATGAGCAGTTCTTC. Translated: CASSSLGTSDNEQFF.

The chain uses TRBV6-2 or TRBV6-3 and TRBJ1-5, with TRBD1 as a possible D gene (5 bases). The length of the CDR3 is 16 residues. The V end was cut by 2 bases, the J end by 2 bases, with 13 bases between. Germline lookup yields CDR1 MNHEY and CDR2 SVGEGT. CDR3 protein: CASSYEIEGGNQPQHF. CDR3 DNA sequence: TGTGCCAGCAGTTACGAGATTGAAGGGGGCAATCAGCCCCAGCATTTT.

V gene TRBV9 combines with J gene TRBJ2-7, with a possible D match to TRBD2 (7 bases). Germline V gene sequence: CDR1 SGDLS, CDR2 YYNGEE. The CDR3 has 15 amino acids. Trimming pared 0 bases from V and 4 bases from J, leaving 14 bases between. CDR3 sequence reads: CASSVGRAGAYEQYF. DNA for the CDR3: TGTGCCAGCAGCGTAGGGCGGGCGGGGGCTTACGAGCAGTACTTC.

CDR3 nucleotide sequence: TGTGCCAGCCAGACAGGGAGCAATTCACCCCTCCACTTT. This codes for CASQTGSNSPLHF. The chain couples TRBV12-3 or TRBV12-4 to TRBJ1-6, with TRBD1 matching over 7 bases. The CDR3 has 13 residues. J lost 7 bases, V lost 8 bases, and 5 bases had no gene match.

This clone was counted between two and nine times. The rearrangement joins TRBV30 to TRBJ1-5, with TRBD1 identical over 10 bases. V lost 3 bases, J lost 7 bases, and 6 bases stayed unmatched. The CDR3 runs 14 residues. Per the germline V gene, CDR1 is GTSNPN and CDR2 is SVGIG (reference sequence). The CDR3 loop is CAWRPGTGAQPQHF. CDR3 sequence (DNA): TGTGCCTGGAGACCCGGGACAGGGGCCCAGCCCCAGCATTTT.

To note about this clone: The identical CDR3 is also encoded by other nucleotide sequences in the sample. The chain is built from TRBV5-1 and TRBJ1-6, with no clear D. This CDR3 contains 14 residues. Germline V gene lookup returns CDR1 SGHRS and CDR2 YFSETQ. V was trimmed by 0 bases and J by 5 bases, leaving 6 bases between them. DNA for the CDR3: TGCGCCAGCAGCTTGGGTCAGAATAATTCACCCCTCCACTTT. Its translation: CASSLGQNNSPLHF.

This rearrangement joins TRBV5-1 to TRBJ2-7; 12 bases are a match to TRBD2. The CDR3 is made up of 14 amino acids. The V segment lost 6 bases and the J segment 4 bases; nucleotides outside the gene matches: 5. Germline V gene lookup returns CDR1 SGHRS and CDR2 YFSETQ. The CDR3 bases are TGCGCCAGCACCAAGACTAGCGGGAGTTACGAGCAGTACTTC. Encoded protein: CASTKTSGSYEQYF.

The V gene is TRBV9, the J gene TRBJ1-1, with TRBD1 as a possible D gene (5 bases). The ends were cut back, 2 bases at V and 6 bases at J, with 17 bases in the middle. CDR1 and CDR2 from the germline V gene are SGDLS and YYNGEE. This CDR3 comprises 15 residues. The CDR3 DNA reads as TGTGCCAGCAGCGTTACTGGGACTAGGGCATCTGAAGCTTTCTTT. Amino acid sequence: CASSVTGTRASEAFF.

This clone came up a few times. The CDR3 loop is CASSPDRGDGYTF. DNA for the CDR3: TGTGCCAGCAGTCCAGACAGGGGCGATGGCTACACCTTC. The rearrangement links TRBV2 to TRBJ1-2; TRBD1 matches 8 bases. Germline CDR1 is SNHLY and CDR2 is FYNNEI. The junction had 5 bases not matched to a gene; V was cut back by 5 bases and J by 6 bases. The CDR3 consists of 13 residues.

J is TRBJ1-1 and V is TRBV29-1, with D uncertain. Trimming removed 5 bases at V and 1 base at J, with 11 bases between. Germline CDR1 reads SQVTM; CDR2 reads ANQGSEA. The CDR3 length is 13 residues. The CDR3 bases are TGCAGCGTTCCGAGGGCGACGAACACTGAAGCTTTCTTT. Amino acid sequence: CSVPRATNTEAFF.